Below are 29 T cell receptor beta chains sequenced from a single sample in a study of blood T cell repertoires in COVID-19. Assay: immunoSEQ multiplex PCR; the TCRdb copy retains only in-frame clones and omits some. This sample carries about 140,000 clones, 80% of them seen once, and the ten largest clones take approximately 3.5%. The sequenced material came from peripheral blood. Receptor source: a man between 70 and 80 years old who had recovered from COVID-19.

This chain uses TRBV4-1 with TRBJ1-1; D is possibly TRBD1 (6 bases). V lost 0 bases and J lost 5, with 13 bases in between. Germline V gene sequence: CDR1 MGHRA, CDR2 YSYEKL. The CDR3 loop spans 15 amino acids. The CDR3 sequence: CASSQDAGDGTEAFF. CDR3 coding DNA: TGCGCCAGCAGCCAAGATGCAGGGGATGGGACTGAAGCTTTCTTT.

This sequence joins TRBV9 and TRBJ2-1; D gene ambiguous. V was cut by 1 base and J by 1 base, with 6 bases left in between. The CDR3 is 14 residues long. CDR1 and CDR2 (germline): SGDLS, YYNGEE. CDR3 nucleotides: TGTGCCAGCAGCGTAACTCTATCCTACAATGAGCAGTTCTTC. Its translation: CASSVTLSYNEQFF.

This clone occurred a few times. V is TRBV6-6 and J is TRBJ2-7; tentatively, D is TRBD2 (5 bases). Trimming removed 7 bases at V and 5 bases at J, with 18 bases between. CDR1 and CDR2 (germline): MNHNY, SVGAGI (reference sequence). The CDR3 consists of 14 residues. CDR3 protein: CASTPTRGQDEQYF. The CDR3, as DNA: TGTGCCAGCACCCCCACGAGAGGGCAGGACGAGCAGTACTTC.

The DNA for the CDR3 is TGTGCCAGCAGTCCCCTCCGAGGGGGGGGCGCAGATACGCAGTATTTT. It encodes CASSPLRGGGADTQYF. The rearrangement uses TRBV6-2 or TRBV6-3 and TRBJ2-3; tentatively, D is TRBD2 (7 bases). CDR3 size: 16 residues. Germline V CDR1 and CDR2: MNHEY, SVGEGT. V lost 5 bases, J lost 4 bases, and 19 bases lay in between.

This CDR3 is CASSLTSPNEQFF. For the CDR3, the DNA is TGTGCCAGCAGCCTTACTAGCCCAAATGAGCAGTTCTTC. The chain has TRBV11-3 and TRBJ2-1; D perhaps matches TRBD2 (6 bases). The CDR3 loop spans 13 amino acids. With 5 bases removed from V and 7 bases from J, the gap between germline ends came to 12 bases. Per germline, CDR1 SGHNT and CDR2 YENEEA.

The V call is TRBV25-1, the J call TRBJ1-4; possibly TRBD1 for D (6 bases). Germline V lookup: CDR1 MGHDK, CDR2 SYGVNS. The CDR3 has 13 amino acids. V was clipped by 6 bases and J by 8 bases, with 13 bases between them. As DNA, the CDR3 is TGTGCCAGCAGGGACAGTTCTGCAGAAAAACTGTTTTTT. Protein: CASRDSSAEKLFF. The variable domain in full, with the rest retrieved from reference TRBV25-1 and TRBJ1-4, is EADIYQTPRYLVIGTGKKITLECSQTMGHDKMYWYQQDPGMELHLIHYSYGVNSTEKGDLSSESTVSRIRTEHFPLTLESARPSHTSQYLCASRDSSAEKLFFGSGTQLSVL.

The chain employs TRBV29-1 and TRBJ1-1, with 8 bases aligning to TRBD1. CDR3 length equals 14 residues. V trimming: 6 bases; J trimming: 4 bases; junction bases outside the gene matches: 10. In germline, CDR1 is SQVTM, CDR2 ANQGSEA. The DNA of the CDR3 is TGCAGCGTCCTAAGACAGGGGAGGACCACTGAAGCTTTCTTT. This encodes CSVLRQGRTTEAFF.

The V gene is TRBV7-8, the J gene TRBJ1-3; D is perhaps TRBD1 (5 bases). V lost 3 bases to trimming and J lost 0 bases, with 12 bases between them. The germline V gene has CDR1 SGHVS and CDR2 FQNEAQ. The CDR3 is 16 residues long. The CDR3 DNA sequence: TGTGCCAGCAGCTTCGGGGGGATATCCTCTGGAAACACCATATATTTT. Protein sequence: CASSFGGISSGNTIYF.

This clone was detected only a few times. The chain has TRBV11-2 and TRBJ1-1, with D possibly TRBD1 on 6 matching bases. In germline, CDR1 is SGHAT, CDR2 FQNNGV. This CDR3 has 14 residues. V was cut by 6 bases and J by 1 base, with 12 bases left in between. CDR3 nucleotide sequence: TGTGCCAGCAGTTTGGGACAACAGAACACTGAAGCTTTCTTT. This gives the protein CASSLGQQNTEAFF.

The V gene is TRBV5-5, the J gene TRBJ1-1; the D is unclear. CDR1 and CDR2 from the germline V gene are SGHKS and YYEKEE (reference sequence). V lost 0 bases to trimming and J lost 3 bases, with 6 bases between them. The CDR3 contains 13 residues. The CDR3 spells CASSLDPYTEAFF. As DNA, the CDR3 is TGTGCCAGCAGCTTGGATCCCTACACTGAAGCTTTCTTT.

This clone was recorded a few times. CDR3 in DNA: TGTGCCATCAGTGACCAGACTAGCGGGAGATGGTATGAGCAGTTCTTC. This gives the protein CAISDQTSGRWYEQFF. The genes are TRBV10-3 and TRBJ2-1; 12 bases fit TRBD2. Germline V lookup: CDR1 ENHRY, CDR2 SYGVKD. CDR3 size: 16 residues. V dropped 3 bases and J dropped 8; count of bases not matched to a gene: 8.

This clone was observed many times. The chain combines TRBV19 with TRBJ1-2; D is undetermined. Trimming left V 10 bases short and J 4 bases short, with 28 bases between. Germline V gene sequence: CDR1 LNHDA, CDR2 SQIVND (reference sequence). The CDR3 sequence is 17 residues long. For the CDR3, the DNA is TGTGCCACCGCCTATCGGAGTGCCGGGGAACGGAGCTATGGCTACACCTTC. Its protein product is CATAYRSAGERSYGYTF.

The V call is TRBV7-3, the J call TRBJ2-3, with a weak D call TRBD1 (6 bases). The CDR3 is 15 amino acids. Per the germline V gene, CDR1 is SGHTA and CDR2 is FQGTGA. V was pared by 2 bases and J by 4 bases, with 13 bases between. The CDR3: CASSLLGQFADTQYF. The CDR3 bases are TGTGCCAGCAGCTTACTAGGACAGTTCGCAGATACGCAGTATTTT.

This clone was detected a few times. This chain links TRBV5-4 with TRBJ2-7; no firm D call. The CDR3 is 12 residues long. In germline, CDR1 is SGHNT, CDR2 YYREEE (reference sequence). Trimming took 4 bases from V and 3 from J, leaving 8 bases between them. CDR3 sequence reads: CASSPNDYEQYF. The CDR3 bases are TGTGCCAGCAGCCCTAACGACTACGAGCAGTACTTC.

V is TRBV5-4 and J is TRBJ1-1; D is possibly TRBD1 (5 bases). Trimming removed 3 bases from V and 5 bases from J, with 5 bases in between. CDR1 and CDR2 from the germline V gene are SGHNT and YYREEE (reference sequence). The CDR3 contains 11 residues. The CDR3 DNA follows: TGTGCCAGCAGCTACAGGACTGAAGCTTTCTTT. Its protein is CASSYRTEAFF.

The rearrangement joins TRBV7-6 to TRBJ2-5; D remains ambiguous. Germline CDR1 is SGHVS and CDR2 is FNYEAQ. Trimming stripped 4 bases from V and 4 bases from J, with 10 bases between. CDR3 length: 13 residues. In DNA form, the CDR3 reads TGTGCCAGCAGCTACGAACGAGGAGAGACCCAGTACTTC. Protein: CASSYERGETQYF.

The rearrangement joins TRBV7-8 to TRBJ2-7, with 8 bases aligning to TRBD2. Germline CDR1 SGHVS, CDR2 FQNEAQ. The CDR3 has 15 amino acids. With 2 bases clipped from V and 0 bases from J, the junction kept 3 bases outside the gene matches. In nucleotides, the CDR3 is TGTGCCAGCAGCTTAAGAACTAGCGGCTCCTACGAGCAGTACTTC. Encoded protein: CASSLRTSGSYEQYF.

This clone has a single count. The rearrangement joins TRBV29-1 to TRBJ1-2; TRBD1 matches at 7 bases. The CDR3 has 14 amino acids. Germline CDR1 SQVTM, CDR2 ANQGSEA. V lost 4 bases to trimming and J lost 2 bases; unmatched junction nucleotides: 7. The CDR3: CSVGGRQGNYGYTF. CDR3 in DNA: TGCAGCGTTGGGGGCCGACAGGGCAACTATGGCTACACCTTC.

V gene TRBV3-1 (or the pseudogene TRBV3-2) combines with J gene TRBJ2-1; a possible D gene is TRBD2 (5 bases). The germline gives CDR1 LGHDT, CDR2 YNNKEL (reference sequence). There are 18 residues in the CDR3. Trimming pared 0 bases from V and 0 bases from J, leaving 15 bases between. The CDR3 bases are TGTGCCAGCAGCCAAGATCTGGGCGGGTTGAGCTCCTACAATGAGCAGTTCTTC. This encodes CASSQDLGGLSSYNEQFF.

The chain joins TRBV24-1 to TRBJ2-1; tentative D call: TRBD1 (7 bases). The CDR3 covers 14 residues. The ends were cut back, 1 base at V and 7 bases at J, with 10 bases in the middle. Germline CDR1 is KGHDR and CDR2 is SFDVKD. CDR3 DNA sequence: TGTGCCACCAGTGATTTACAGGGGAGGAATGAGCAGTTCTTC. Its translation is CATSDLQGRNEQFF.

The chain links TRBV5-8 to TRBJ2-2; D remains unclear. Per germline, CDR1 SGHTS and CDR2 YDEGEE. The length of the CDR3 is 18 residues. V dropped 4 bases and J dropped 1 base, with 20 bases sitting between them. The CDR3 reads CASSSPRLALGNTGELFF. The CDR3 nucleotides are TGTGCCAGCAGCAGCCCCCGGTTGGCGCTAGGGAACACCGGGGAGCTGTTTTTT. The full variable domain, its missing parts supplied by reference TRBV5-8 and TRBJ2-2, is EAGVTQSPTHLIKTRGQQATLRCSPISGHTSVYWYQQALGLGLQFLLWYDEGEERNRGNFPPRFSGRQFPNYSSELNVNALELEDSALYLCASSSPRLALGNTGELFFGEGSRLTVL.

This sequence joins TRBV27 and TRBJ1-1, with D unresolved. CDR1 and CDR2 (germline): MNHEY, SMNVEV (reference sequence). Between the trimmed V and J ends, which lost 4 bases and 3 bases, there was a span of 9 bases. This CDR3 is built from 13 residues. The CDR3 loop reads CASSSHRDTEAFF. The CDR3, as DNA: TGTGCCAGCAGTTCCCATAGAGACACTGAAGCTTTCTTT.

This clone was picked up a small number of times. V and J are TRBV30 and TRBJ2-3, with 7 bases lining up with TRBD2. This CDR3 region has 16 residues. Germline CDR1 GTSNPN, CDR2 SVGIG (reference sequence). Trimming cost V 1 base and J 4 bases; bases outside gene matches: 11. CDR3 in amino acids: CAWSGIAGVVPDTQYF. As DNA, the CDR3 is TGTGCCTGGAGTGGAATCGCGGGAGTAGTGCCAGATACGCAGTATTTT.

The count of this clone is one. The chain has TRBV27 and TRBJ1-4; weak D call: TRBD1 (6 bases). The V gene lost 5 bases and the J gene lost 4 bases, with 11 bases spanning the gap. This CDR3 comprises 14 residues. Germline V gene lookup returns CDR1 MNHEY and CDR2 SMNVEV (reference sequence). The CDR3 here is CASSQGRSNEKLFF. The CDR3 bases are TGTGCCAGCAGTCAGGGGAGAAGTAATGAAAAACTGTTTTTT.

The J gene is TRBJ2-7, the V gene TRBV4-1, with D perhaps TRBD2 (6 bases). Looked up from germline, CDR1 is MGHRA and CDR2 is YSYEKL. V was pared by 4 bases and J by 4 bases, with 11 bases between. The CDR3 contains 13 residues. The DNA for the CDR3 is TGCGCCAGCAGCCCAATGGGGGGTTACGAGCAGTACTTC. As protein: CASSPMGGYEQYF.

This clone has a single count. The genes are TRBV9 and TRBJ2-1, with TRBD2 matching 8 bases. Germline assignment: CDR1 SGDLS and CDR2 YYNGEE. Trimming removed 1 base from V and 4 bases from J; junction bases left unmatched: 4. The CDR3 sequence is 15 residues long. The CDR3 coding sequence is TGTGCCAGCAGCGTAAGTAGCGGGGTGTACAATGAGCAGTTCTTC. Amino acids: CASSVSSGVYNEQFF.

V gene TRBV28 combines with J gene TRBJ2-7; 14 nucleotides agree with TRBD2. The CDR3 is 15 amino acids. Germline values: CDR1 MDHEN, CDR2 SYDVKM. V lost 5 bases to trimming and J lost 5 bases; unmatched junction nucleotides: 5. The CDR3 DNA sequence: TGTGCCAGCAGTCCCGTGGGACTAGCGGGAGACGAGCAGTACTTC. It specifies CASSPVGLAGDEQYF. The full variable domain, with the rest looked up from reference TRBV28 and TRBJ2-7, is DVKVTQSSRYLVKRTGEKVFLECVQDMDHENMFWYRQDPGLGLRLIYFSYDVKMKEKGDIPEGYSVSREKKERFSLILESASTNQTSMYLCASSPVGLAGDEQYFGPGTRLTVT.

A word on this clone: This same CDR3 is encoded by further DNA sequences in the sample. V is TRBV12-3 or TRBV12-4 and J is TRBJ2-5, with a weak D call TRBD1 (6 bases). This CDR3 contains 13 residues. The V end lost 5 bases, the J end lost 2 bases, and 9 bases lay between the germline ends. CDR3 residues: CASSRDTQETQYF. Written as DNA, the CDR3 is TGTGCCAGCAGTCGGGACACGCAAGAGACCCAGTACTTC.

The V call is TRBV27, the J call TRBJ2-5, with TRBD2 matching 12 bases. The CDR3 covers 18 residues. V dropped 7 bases and J dropped 1; count of bases not matched to a gene: 13. Germline V gives CDR1 MNHEY, CDR2 SMNVEV (reference sequence). CDR3 in DNA: TGTGCCAGCACCCCGCGACCGACTAGCGGGAGAATCCAAGAGACCCAGTACTTC. It specifies CASTPRPTSGRIQETQYF.